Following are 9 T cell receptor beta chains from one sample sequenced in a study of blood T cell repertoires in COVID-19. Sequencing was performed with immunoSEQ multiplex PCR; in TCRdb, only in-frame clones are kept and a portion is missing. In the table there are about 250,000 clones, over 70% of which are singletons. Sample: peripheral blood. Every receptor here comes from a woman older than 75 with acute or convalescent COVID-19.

The CDR3 is CASRLTGGHRGYTF. The CDR3 DNA is TGTGCCAGCAGACTAACCGGCGGTCACCGGGGCTACACCTTC. This chain uses TRBV6-5 with TRBJ1-2; D remains unclear. The CDR3 loop spans 14 amino acids. V shed 6 bases and J shed 8 bases, with 19 bases lying between them. Germline values: CDR1 MNHEY, CDR2 SVGAGI.

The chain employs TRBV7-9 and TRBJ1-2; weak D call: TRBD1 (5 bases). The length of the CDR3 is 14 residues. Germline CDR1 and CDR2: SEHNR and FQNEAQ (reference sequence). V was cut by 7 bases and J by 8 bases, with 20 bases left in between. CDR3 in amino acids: CASTEITGAEGYTF. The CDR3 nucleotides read TGTGCCAGCACCGAAATAACAGGAGCTGAGGGCTACACCTTC.

CDR3 DNA: TGTGCCAGCAGGCCGGGACAGGGTGACTATGAGCAGTTCTTC. Translating gives CASRPGQGDYEQFF. V and J are TRBV28 and TRBJ2-1; TRBD1 aligns across 9 bases. This CDR3 comprises 14 residues. The ends lost 6 bases at V and 8 bases at J; junction bases unmatched: 8. The germline V gene has CDR1 MDHEN and CDR2 SYDVKM.

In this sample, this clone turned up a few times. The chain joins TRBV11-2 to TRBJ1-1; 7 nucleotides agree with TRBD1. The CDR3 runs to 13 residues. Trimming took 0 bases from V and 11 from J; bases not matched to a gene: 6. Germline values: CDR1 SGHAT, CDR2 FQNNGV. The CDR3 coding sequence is TGTGCCAGCAGCTTAGAACCGACAGGGAAGGCTTTCTTT. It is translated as CASSLEPTGKAFF.

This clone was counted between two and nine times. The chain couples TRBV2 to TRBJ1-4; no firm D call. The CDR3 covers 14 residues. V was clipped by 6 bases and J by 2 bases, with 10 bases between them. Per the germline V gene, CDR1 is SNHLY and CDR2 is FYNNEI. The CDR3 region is CASSPRNTNEKLFF. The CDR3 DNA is TGTGCCAGCAGCCCCAGGAACACTAATGAAAAACTGTTTTTT.

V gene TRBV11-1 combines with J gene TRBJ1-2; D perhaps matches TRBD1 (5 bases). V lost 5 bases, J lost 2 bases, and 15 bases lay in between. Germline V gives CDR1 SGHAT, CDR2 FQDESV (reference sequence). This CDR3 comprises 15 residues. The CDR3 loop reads CASSARVEGNYGYTF. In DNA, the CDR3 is TGTGCCAGCAGCGCCAGGGTGGAAGGGAACTATGGCTACACCTTC.

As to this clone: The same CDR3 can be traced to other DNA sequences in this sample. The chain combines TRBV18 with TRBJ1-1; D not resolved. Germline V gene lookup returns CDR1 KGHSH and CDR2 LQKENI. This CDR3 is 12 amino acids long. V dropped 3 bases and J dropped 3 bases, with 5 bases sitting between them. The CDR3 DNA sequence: TGTGCCAGCTCACCTTCGGACACTGAAGCTTTCTTT. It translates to CASSPSDTEAFF.

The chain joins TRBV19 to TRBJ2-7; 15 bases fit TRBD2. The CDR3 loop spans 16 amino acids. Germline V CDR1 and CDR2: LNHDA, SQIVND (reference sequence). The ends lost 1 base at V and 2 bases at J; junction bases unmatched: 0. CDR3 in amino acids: CASSIGTSGRAYEQYF. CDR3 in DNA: TGTGCCAGTAGTATAGGGACTAGCGGGAGGGCCTACGAGCAGTACTTC. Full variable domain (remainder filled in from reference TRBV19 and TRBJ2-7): DGGITQSPKYLFRKEGQNVTLSCEQNLNHDAMYWYRQDPGQGLRLIYYSQIVNDFQKGDIAEGYSVSREKKESFPLTVTSAQKNPTAFYLCASSIGTSGRAYEQYFGPGTRLTVT.

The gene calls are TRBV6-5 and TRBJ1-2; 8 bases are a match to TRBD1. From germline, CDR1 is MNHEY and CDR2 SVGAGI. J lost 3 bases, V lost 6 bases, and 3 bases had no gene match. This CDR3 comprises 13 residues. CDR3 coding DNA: TGTGCCAGCAGCAAGACAGGGGACTATGGCTACACCTTC. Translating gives CASSKTGDYGYTF.